The clone carrying this T cell receptor beta chain was counted a few times. It was with a sample-barcoded 5' primer and a J-beta primer mix that a second PCR of roughly 7 to 12 cycles was run. TCRdb redid the calling of the 5' RACE reads with MiXCR, one entry per CDR3 protein. Altogether around 1,600,000 distinct CDR3 sequences are present, approximately 43% being singletons, with the ten largest covering approximately 4.1%. The data stem from a study of blood T cells in healthy people across ages. The germline V gene has CDR1 SGHVS and CDR2 FQNEAQ. Trimming removed 7 bases at V and 0 bases at J, with 15 bases between. The CDR3 has 15 amino acids.

The clonotype comes from a woman under 30 in good health. Sequencing was performed on blood. The chain couples TRBV7-8 to TRBJ1-1; D might be TRBD1 (5 bases). The CDR3 nucleotides are TGTGCCAGCATCCTGGGGGACTCATTGAACACTGAAGCTTTCTTT. It codes for CASILGDSLNTEAFF.